These T cell receptor beta chains were read from a single sample in a study of T cells in tuberculosis. The protocol was immunoSEQ multiplex PCR, while the TCRdb copy is restricted to in-frame clones and leaves out a portion. The sample records approximately 88,000 clones, around 90% being singletons. The sample comprised CD1b-GMM tetramer-negative cells sorted from PBMCs. The receptors stem from an adult woman with latent tuberculosis. Each CDR3 is given with its conserved first and last residue. Each record gives: CDR3 protein, CDR3 DNA, D gene, clone size, J gene, V gene. A D gene is named only where the DNA matches it firmly. Clone size is stated in some rows and not others, as once, few, many or a class when expanded.

CDR3: CASTAPSSGNTIYF; DNA: TGTGCCAGCACTGCACCGAGCTCTGGAAACACCATATATTTT; D: -; size: -; J: TRBJ1-3; V: TRBV7-6
CDR3: CASSSVSDTQYF; DNA: TGTGCCAGCAGCTCCGTTTCGGATACGCAGTATTTT; D: -; size: -; J: TRBJ2-3; V: TRBV7-9
CDR3: CASSLDGDRGTDTQYF; DNA: TGTGCCAGCAGCTTAGATGGGGACAGGGGAACAGATACGCAGTATTTT; D: TRBD1; size: -; J: TRBJ2-3; V: TRBV11-2
CDR3: CASSPELTSGVQTQYF; DNA: TGTGCCAGCAGCCCAGAACTGACTAGCGGGGTACAGACCCAGTACTTC; D: TRBD2; size: -; J: TRBJ2-5; V: TRBV9
CDR3: CAWSVSSYEQYF; DNA: TGTGCCTGGAGTGTCAGCTCCTACGAGCAGTACTTC; D: -; size: -; J: TRBJ2-7; V: TRBV30
CDR3: CASSLGEDSGNTIYF; DNA: TGTGCCAGCAGCTTAGGCGAGGACAGTGGAAACACCATATATTTT; D: -; size: few; J: TRBJ1-3; V: TRBV7-9
CDR3: CASSLGGTSYNEQFF; DNA: TGCGCCAGCAGCTTGGGGGGGACTTCTTACAATGAGCAGTTCTTC; D: -; size: -; J: TRBJ2-1; V: TRBV5-1
CDR3: CAWSDPPRGLASYEQYF; DNA: TGTGCCTGGAGCGATCCCCCCCGGGGACTAGCTTCCTACGAGCAGTACTTC; D: TRBD2; size: -; J: TRBJ2-7; V: TRBV30
CDR3: CASSLNRVGEKLFF; DNA: TGTGCCAGCAGTTTAAACAGGGTCGGTGAAAAACTGTTTTTT; D: -; size: once; J: TRBJ1-4; V: TRBV27
CDR3: CASSISGGSTGELFF; DNA: TGTGCCAGTAGTATATCTGGGGGCAGCACCGGGGAGCTGTTTTTT; D: -; size: -; J: TRBJ2-2; V: TRBV19
CDR3: CASSLRRNSGGAQETQYF; DNA: TGTGCCAGCAGCTTACGAAGAAATAGCGGGGGGGCCCAAGAGACCCAGTACTTC; D: TRBD2; size: -; J: TRBJ2-5; V: TRBV7-8
CDR3: CASNGRLIYGYTF; DNA: TGTGCCAGCAACGGAAGACTTATCTATGGCTACACCTTC; D: -; size: once; J: TRBJ1-2; V: TRBV2
CDR3: CAWDWTSTDTQYF; DNA: TGTGCCTGGGACTGGACTAGCACAGATACGCAGTATTTT; D: -; size: -; J: TRBJ2-3; V: TRBV30
CDR3: CASSFGTSGTDTQYF; DNA: TGTGCCAGCAGCTTCGGGACTAGCGGCACAGATACGCAGTATTTT; D: TRBD2; size: -; J: TRBJ2-3; V: TRBV7-2
CDR3: CASSSLGGGTDTQYF; DNA: TGTGCCAGCAGCTCCCTGGGGGGGGGCACAGATACGCAGTATTTT; D: TRBD2; size: -; J: TRBJ2-3; V: TRBV7-2
CDR3: CASSQEQGHYNTEAFF; DNA: TGCGCCAGCAGCCAAGAACAGGGACACTACAACACTGAAGCTTTCTTT; D: -; size: -; J: TRBJ1-1; V: TRBV4-1